The following is a T cell receptor beta chain sequence with its context. This record belongs to a study of T cell responses to AZD1222 COVID-19 vaccine. Germline-derived CDR1 and CDR2 are LGHDT and YNNKEL (reference sequence). The trim removed 3 bases at V and 4 bases at J, leaving 22 bases unmatched. There are 21 residues in the CDR3. Assay used: immunoSEQ multiplex PCR; TCRdb lists only in-frame clones, some missing. The profile shows 180,000 or so clones, roughly nine tenths of them singletons. This sequence originates from an adult who received the AZD1222 COVID-19 vaccine. The sample in question was peripheral blood, obtained 28 days after the second AZD1222 dose. The gene calls are TRBV3-1 (or the pseudogene TRBV3-2) and TRBJ2-1; 9 nucleotides align to TRBD2. The CDR3 DNA sequence: TGTGCCAGCAGCCACGACGGGACTAGCCGAAGCAATGGCCAGCGGTACAATGAGCAGTTCTTC. It translates to CASSHDGTSRSNGQRYNEQFF.